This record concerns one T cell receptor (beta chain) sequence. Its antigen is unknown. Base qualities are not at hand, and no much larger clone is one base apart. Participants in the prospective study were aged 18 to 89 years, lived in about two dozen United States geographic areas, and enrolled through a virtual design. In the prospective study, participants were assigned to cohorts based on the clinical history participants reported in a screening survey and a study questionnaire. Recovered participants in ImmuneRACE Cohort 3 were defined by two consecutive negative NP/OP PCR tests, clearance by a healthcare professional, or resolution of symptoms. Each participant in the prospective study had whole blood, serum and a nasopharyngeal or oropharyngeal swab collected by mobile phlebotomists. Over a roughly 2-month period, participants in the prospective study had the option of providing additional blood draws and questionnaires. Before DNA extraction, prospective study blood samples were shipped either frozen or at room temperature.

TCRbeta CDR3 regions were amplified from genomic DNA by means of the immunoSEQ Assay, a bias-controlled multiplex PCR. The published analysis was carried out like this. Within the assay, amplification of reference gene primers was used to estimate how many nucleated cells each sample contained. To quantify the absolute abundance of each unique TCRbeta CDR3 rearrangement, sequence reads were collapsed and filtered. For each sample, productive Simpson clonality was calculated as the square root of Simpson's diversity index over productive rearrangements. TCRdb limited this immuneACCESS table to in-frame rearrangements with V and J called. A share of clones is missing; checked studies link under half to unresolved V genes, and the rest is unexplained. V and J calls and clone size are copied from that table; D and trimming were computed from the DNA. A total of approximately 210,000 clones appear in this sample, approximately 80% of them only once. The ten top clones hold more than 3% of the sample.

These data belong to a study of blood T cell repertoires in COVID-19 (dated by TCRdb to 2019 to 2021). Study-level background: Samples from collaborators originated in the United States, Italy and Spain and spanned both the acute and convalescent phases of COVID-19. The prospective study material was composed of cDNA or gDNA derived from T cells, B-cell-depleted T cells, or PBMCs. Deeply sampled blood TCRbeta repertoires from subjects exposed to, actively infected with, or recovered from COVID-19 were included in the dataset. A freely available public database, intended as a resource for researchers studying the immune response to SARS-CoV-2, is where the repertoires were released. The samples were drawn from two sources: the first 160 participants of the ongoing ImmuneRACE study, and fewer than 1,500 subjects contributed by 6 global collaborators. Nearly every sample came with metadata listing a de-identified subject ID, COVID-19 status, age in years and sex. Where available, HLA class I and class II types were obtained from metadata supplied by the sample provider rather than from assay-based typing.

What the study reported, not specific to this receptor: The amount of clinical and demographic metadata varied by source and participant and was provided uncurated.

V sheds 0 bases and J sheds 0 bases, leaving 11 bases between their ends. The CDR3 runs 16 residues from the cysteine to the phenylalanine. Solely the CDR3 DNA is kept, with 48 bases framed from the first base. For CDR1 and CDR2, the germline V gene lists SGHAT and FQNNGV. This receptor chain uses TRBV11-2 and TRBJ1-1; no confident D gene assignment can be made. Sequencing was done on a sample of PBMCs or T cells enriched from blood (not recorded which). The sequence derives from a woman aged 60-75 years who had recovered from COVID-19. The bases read TGTGCCAGCAGCTTAGATACGCGGACTTTGAACACTGAAGCTTTCTTT. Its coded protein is CASSLDTRTLNTEAFF. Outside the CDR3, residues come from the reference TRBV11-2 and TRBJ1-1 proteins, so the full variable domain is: EAGVAQSPRYKIIEKRQSVAFWCNPISGHATLYWYQQILGQGPKLLIQFQNNGVVDDSQLPKDRFSAERLKGVDSTLKIQPAKLEDSAVYLCASSLDTRTLNTEAFFGQGTRLTVV.